Here is one T cell receptor (beta chain) with its context. The data are from a study of PD-1 blockade in classical Hodgkin lymphoma. Study-wide background: Patients were dosed intravenously with nivolumab at 3 mg/kg every 2 weeks.

Profiling relied on immunoSEQ multiplex PCR, and the TCRdb table lists in-frame clones only, not all of them. The data contain fewer than 30,000 clones, 82% of them singletons. All patients experienced relapse after autologous stem cell transplantation, and brentuximab vedotin exposure was variable. The germline V and J ends were trimmed by 6 bases and 1 base, with 15 bases remaining between them. Germline CDR1 and CDR2: SEHNR and FQNEAQ (reference sequence). CDR3 length equals 15 residues. This TCR derives from a human donor with classical Hodgkin lymphoma. Source: peripheral blood mononuclear cells (PBMCs), taken before the second cycle of nivolumab. The chain couples TRBV7-9 to TRBJ1-1; TRBD1 is a possible D gene (6 bases). The CDR3 protein is CASRSPGAKNTEAFF. The CDR3 coding sequence is TGTGCCAGCAGGAGCCCGGGGGCCAAGAACACTGAAGCTTTCTTT.